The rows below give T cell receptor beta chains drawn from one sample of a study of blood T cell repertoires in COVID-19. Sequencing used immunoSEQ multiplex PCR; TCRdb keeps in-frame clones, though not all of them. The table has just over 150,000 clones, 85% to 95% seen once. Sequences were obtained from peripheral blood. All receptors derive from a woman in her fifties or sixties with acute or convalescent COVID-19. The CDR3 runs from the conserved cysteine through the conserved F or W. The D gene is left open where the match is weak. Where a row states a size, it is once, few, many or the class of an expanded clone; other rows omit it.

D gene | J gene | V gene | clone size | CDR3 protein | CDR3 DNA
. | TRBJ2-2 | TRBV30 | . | CAWAAGRELFF | TGTGCCTGGGCCGCTGGCCGGGAGCTGTTTTTT
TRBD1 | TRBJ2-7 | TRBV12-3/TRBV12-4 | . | CASSSNRGQYF | TGTGCCAGCAGTTCGAACAGGGGGCAGTACTTC
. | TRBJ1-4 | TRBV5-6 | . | CASSADSTIEKLFF | TGTGCCAGCAGCGCTGACTCCACTATTGAAAAACTGTTTTTT
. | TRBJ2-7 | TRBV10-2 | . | CASSSRTERAYEQYF | TGCGCCAGCAGTTCCCGTACGGAGAGGGCCTACGAGCAGTACTTC
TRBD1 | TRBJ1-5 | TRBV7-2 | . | CASSLMGQVYQPQHF | TGTGCCAGCAGCTTAATGGGACAGGTCTATCAGCCCCAGCATTTT
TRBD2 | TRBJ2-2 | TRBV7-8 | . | CASSLELSGGVANTGELFF | TGTGCCAGCAGCTTAGAACTTAGCGGGGGGGTCGCGAACACCGGGGAGCTGTTTTTT
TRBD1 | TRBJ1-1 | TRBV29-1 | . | CSVRTGGNTEAFF | TGCAGCGTTAGGACAGGGGGGAACACTGAAGCTTTCTTT
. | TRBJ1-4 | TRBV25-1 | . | CASSGEIDLFF | TGTGCCAGCTCAGGGGAGATTGATCTGTTTTTT
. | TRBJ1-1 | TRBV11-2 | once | CASSSKGWGTEAFF | TGTGCCAGCAGCTCCAAGGGGTGGGGCACTGAAGCTTTCTTT
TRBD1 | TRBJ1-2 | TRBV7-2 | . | CASSLATQGAGGYTF | TGTGCCAGCAGCTTAGCAACACAGGGGGCTGGAGGCTACACCTTC
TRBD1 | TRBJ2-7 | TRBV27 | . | CASSPTGVGGEQYF | TGTGCCAGCTCCCCGACAGGGGTAGGCGGCGAGCAGTACTTC
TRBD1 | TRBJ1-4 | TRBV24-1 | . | CATSQSGTGFEKLFF | TGTGCCACCAGTCAATCCGGGACAGGGTTCGAAAAACTGTTTTTT
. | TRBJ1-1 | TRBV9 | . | CASSVQGNTEAFF | TGTGCCAGCAGCGTACAGGGGAACACTGAAGCTTTCTTT
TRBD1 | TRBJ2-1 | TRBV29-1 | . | CSAKPGQVYNEQFF | TGCAGCGCGAAACCGGGACAGGTCTACAATGAGCAGTTCTTC
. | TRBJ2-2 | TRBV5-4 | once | CASSFDPGDATNTGELFF | TGTGCCAGCAGCTTCGACCCGGGGGACGCAACGAACACCGGGGAGCTGTTTTTT
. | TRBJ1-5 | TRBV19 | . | CASSLETYSNQPQHF | TGTGCCAGTAGTCTAGAAACTTATAGCAATCAGCCCCAGCATTTT
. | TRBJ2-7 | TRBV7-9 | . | CASSLGENSYEQYF | TGTGCCAGCAGCTTAGGAGAGAATTCCTACGAGCAGTACTTC
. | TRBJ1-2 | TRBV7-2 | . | CASSLWAQGGDGYTF | TGTGCCAGCAGCTTATGGGCACAGGGAGGGGATGGCTACACCTTC
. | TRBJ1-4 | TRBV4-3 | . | CASSQDRVIATNEKLFF | TGCGCCAGCAGCCAAGACAGGGTCATCGCAACTAATGAAAAACTGTTTTTT
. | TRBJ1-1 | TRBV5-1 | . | CASSSSGTKNTEAFF | TGCGCCAGCAGCTCGTCCGGGACAAAGAACACTGAAGCTTTCTTT
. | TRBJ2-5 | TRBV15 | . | CATSIRQPAETQYF | TGTGCCACCAGCATTAGACAGCCAGCAGAGACCCAGTACTTC
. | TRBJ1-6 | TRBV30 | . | CAWSLAGESPLHF | TGTGCCTGGAGTTTGGCAGGGGAATCACCCCTCCACTTT
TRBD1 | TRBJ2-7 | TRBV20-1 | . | CSASWDRGPAYEQYF | TGCAGTGCTAGTTGGGACAGGGGGCCCGCCTACGAGCAGTACTTC
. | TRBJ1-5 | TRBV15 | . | CATSRVFFASGGNQPQHF | TGTGCCACCAGCAGAGTTTTTTTCGCGTCCGGTGGCAATCAGCCCCAGCATTTT
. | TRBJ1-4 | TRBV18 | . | CASSPDSLRGEKLFF | TGTGCCAGCTCACCGGACAGTCTTCGAGGTGAAAAACTGTTTTTT
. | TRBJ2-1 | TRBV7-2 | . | CASSFGVKQFF | TGTGCCAGCAGCTTCGGGGTGAAGCAGTTCTTC
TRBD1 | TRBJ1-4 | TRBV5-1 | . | CASSSGQGGEKLFF | TGCGCCAGCAGCTCGGGACAGGGGGGTGAAAAACTGTTTTTT
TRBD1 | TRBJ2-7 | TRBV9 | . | CASSVGGGLGEQYF | TGTGCCAGCAGCGTAGGAGGGGGCTTGGGGGAGCAGTACTTC
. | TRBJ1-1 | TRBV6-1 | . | CASSDQGNTEAFF | TGTGCCAGCAGTGATCAGGGGAACACTGAAGCTTTCTTT
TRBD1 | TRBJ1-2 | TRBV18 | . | CASSPRTGDGYTF | TGTGCCAGCTCACCACGGACAGGGGATGGCTACACCTTC
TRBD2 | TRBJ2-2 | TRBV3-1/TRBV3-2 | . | CASSRLATGELFF | TGTGCCAGCAGCCGACTAGCCACCGGGGAGCTGTTTTTT